The present T cell receptor beta chain was sequenced within a study of T cell responses to AZD1222 COVID-19 vaccine. As to this clone: Its target is not known.

The germline V and J ends were trimmed by 4 bases and 0 bases, with 9 bases remaining between them. This CDR3 comprises 15 residues. Germline loops: CDR1 MDHEN, CDR2 SYDVKM. General study findings and limits: Donor demographics were predominantly white British with a female majority; clonal diversity may be underestimated. Spike-wide coverage was observed for vaccine-associated CD4 TCRs, with dominant responses at 160-218 and 743-854.

The data were produced by immunoSEQ multiplex PCR, yet TCRdb's version contains in-frame clones alone and is incomplete. The data show about 140,000 clones, roughly 92% seen once. This receptor was taken from an adult who received the AZD1222 COVID-19 vaccine. Sequenced material: peripheral blood, taken 28 days after the second AZD1222 dose. The chain couples TRBV28 to TRBJ2-2, with D unresolved. CDR3 residues: CASSSPATNTGELFF. In DNA form, the CDR3 reads TGTGCCAGCAGTTCTCCGGCGACGAACACCGGGGAGCTGTTTTTT.